This passage covers 9 T cell receptor beta chains from one sample sequenced in a study of blood T cells in healthy people across ages. PCR was performed a second time for 7 to 11 cycles using a sample-barcoded 5' primer and a J-beta primer mix. TCRdb re-derived calls from the 5' RACE reads in MiXCR, one entry per CDR3 protein. The sample has 1.5 million to 2 million distinct CDR3 sequences, about 49% seen once. The sequenced material came from blood. The receptors derive from a woman in her forties in good health.

This clonotype occurred a few times. This chain uses TRBV6-1 with TRBJ2-1; 10 bases are shared with TRBD1. The CDR3 has 17 residues. CDR1 is MNHNS, CDR2 SASEGT, per germline. Trimming removed 5 bases from V and 5 bases from J; junction bases left unmatched: 12. Here the CDR3 reads CASSPLVRTGGNNEQFF. CDR3 nucleotide sequence: TGTGCCAGCAGTCCCCTAGTTAGGACAGGGGGAAACAATGAGCAGTTCTTC.

Many counts were recorded for this clonotype. The V gene is TRBV7-2, the J gene TRBJ2-7, with D possibly being TRBD1 or TRBD2 (5 bases each). CDR1 and CDR2 (germline): SGHTA, FQGNSA. The germline V and J ends were trimmed by 5 bases and 3 bases, with 11 bases remaining between them. CDR3 length: 13 amino acids. This CDR3 reads CASSRDQNYEQYF. Here the CDR3 DNA reads TGTGCCAGCAGCCGGGACCAAAACTACGAGCAGTACTTC.

This chain connects TRBV20-1 to TRBJ1-1; D ambiguous. The V end lost 3 bases, the J end lost 3 bases, and 14 bases lay between the germline ends. This CDR3 region has 14 residues. CDR1 is DFQATT, CDR2 SNEGSKA, per germline (reference sequence). This chain's CDR3 is CSASPSDRDTEAFF. CDR3 nucleotides: TGCAGTGCTAGCCCGTCGGACCGGGACACTGAAGCTTTCTTT.

The V and J genes are TRBV7-2 and TRBJ1-5, with a tentative D call TRBD1 (6 bases). Between the trimmed V and J ends, which lost 0 bases and 7 bases, there was a span of 7 bases. Looked up from germline, CDR1 is SGHTA and CDR2 is FQGNSA. This CDR3 is built from 13 residues. CDR3 nucleotides: TGTGCCAGCAGCTTAGCAGGACAGCAGCCCCAGCATTTT. Encoded protein: CASSLAGQQPQHF.

Notes on this clonotype: An end of the junction differs from the germline gene, which may be a read error. The chain combines TRBV29-1 with TRBJ1-2; D is ambiguous. The CDR3 covers 13 residues. Germline V gene sequence: CDR1 SQVTM, CDR2 ANQGSEA. CDR3 DNA sequence: TGCAGCGTGGAAGGGCGGGGTCCCTATGGCTACACCTTC. Its translation is CSVEGRGPYGYTF.

The genes are TRBV7-2 and TRBJ2-1; TRBD1 matches 11 bases. This CDR3 contains 14 residues. Trimming cost V 5 bases and J 6 bases; bases outside gene matches: 3. Germline values: CDR1 SGHTA, CDR2 FQGNSA. CDR3 nucleotide sequence: TGTGCCAGCAGCCGTGGGACAGGGGGCAATGAGCAGTTCTTC. Its protein product is CASSRGTGGNEQFF.

V usage is TRBV6-6 and J usage is TRBJ2-5; 10 nucleotides agree with TRBD2. The V segment lost 1 base and the J segment 1 base; nucleotides outside the gene matches: 3. This CDR3 comprises 16 residues. Germline V lookup: CDR1 MNHNY, CDR2 SVGAGI (reference sequence). The CDR3 DNA sequence: TGTGCCAGCAGTTACTTGGCTAGCGGGGGCCAAGAGACCCAGTACTTC. Protein product: CASSYLASGGQETQYF.

This chain connects TRBV2 to TRBJ2-5; D might be TRBD1 (6 bases). V was shortened by 5 bases and J by 5 bases, with 12 bases between the two germline ends. The V gene's germline CDR1 is SNHLY and CDR2 FYNNEI. CDR3 size: 13 residues. As DNA, the CDR3 is TGTGCCAGCAGTCCGGACAGTTGGGAGACCCAGTACTTC. Translated, it gives CASSPDSWETQYF.

The chain uses TRBV28 and TRBJ1-5; D is unclear. The CDR3 loop spans 16 amino acids. Deletions cut 4 bases from V and 3 bases from J, with 16 bases between. CDR1 and CDR2 from the germline V gene are MDHEN and SYDVKM. Here the CDR3 DNA reads TGTGCCAGCAGTTCACCCCTCACCACACTCAATCAGCCCCAGCATTTT. Protein sequence: CASSSPLTTLNQPQHF.